This TCR beta chain came from a study of cytomegalovirus exposure and HLA in healthy donors. The V segment lost 0 bases and the J segment 5 bases; nucleotides outside the gene matches: 8. The CDR3 runs to 16 residues. Germline V lookup: CDR1 SGHNT, CDR2 YYREEE (reference sequence). Primers: 60 Vbeta forward and 13 Jbeta reverse. Some clones are missing from TCRdb's copy, which holds only in-frame ones; the method was immunoSEQ multiplex PCR. The sample holds 80,000 or so clones; roughly two thirds are singletons and the top ten take less than 8%. The donors (healthy individuals) were bone marrow donors.

This sequence joins TRBV5-4 and TRBJ2-5; 9 bases are shared with TRBD2. This TCR was recovered from a woman aged 50 to 60 in good health and CMV-seropositive. Sequenced sample: PBMCs. CDR3 nucleotides: TGTGCCAGCAGCTTGGGTTGGCGGGGGGGCTCGGAGACCCAGTACTTC. Translation: CASSLGWRGGSETQYF.